These 14 T cell receptor beta chains were all obtained from the same sample, sequenced in a study of response to subunit inactivated influenza vaccine. TCRdb ran MiXCR on the RT-PCR reads and lists one entry per CDR3 protein. The sample has approximately 700,000 distinct CDR3 sequences, about 14% seen once. The sequences come from PBMCs from blood, collected around 15 days before vaccination. Receptors originate from a man between 50 and 59 years old who received an inactivated influenza vaccine.

This chain joins TRBV11-2 and TRBJ2-5; no firm D call. This CDR3 contains 12 residues. Trimming pared 0 bases from V and 8 bases from J, leaving 7 bases between. Germline CDR1 SGHAT, CDR2 FQNNGV. CDR3 nucleotides: TGTGCCAGCAGCTTAGACGGATTAACCCAGTACTTC. Amino acids: CASSLDGLTQYF.

This clonotype was observed a few times. V and J are TRBV12-3 or TRBV12-4 and TRBJ1-5; tentatively, D is TRBD1 (5 bases). This CDR3 region has 14 residues. Trimming removed 6 bases from V and 3 bases from J, with 12 bases in between. CDR3 sequence reads: CASSHQGFNQPQHF. The DNA of the CDR3 is TGTGCCAGCAGCCACCAGGGTTTCAATCAGCCCCAGCATTTT.

This clonotype appeared a few times. The rearrangement links TRBV5-1 to TRBJ1-2; 7 nucleotides align to TRBD1. Germline-derived CDR1 and CDR2 are SGHRS and YFSETQ. The CDR3 has 16 amino acids. V shed 4 bases and J 7 bases; nucleotides not matched to a gene: 16. The CDR3 protein is CASSPERTGSRLGYTF. CDR3 DNA: TGCGCCAGCAGCCCCGAAAGGACAGGCTCTAGACTTGGCTACACCTTC.

The sample holds many counts of this clonotype. V is TRBV12-3 or TRBV12-4 and J is TRBJ2-7; 8 positions match TRBD1. The CDR3 has 15 amino acids. V shed 5 bases and J 2 bases; nucleotides not matched to a gene: 8. In DNA form, the CDR3 reads TGTGCCAGCAGTCCCCCCCGGGACAGGCCCTACGAGCAGTACTTC. Protein product: CASSPPRDRPYEQYF.

The chain's CDR3 is CASSPPGLALNGEQFF. For the CDR3, the DNA is TGTGCCAGCAGCCCCCCGGGCCTAGCGTTAAATGGTGAGCAGTTCTTC. The rearrangement joins TRBV6-2 or TRBV6-3 to TRBJ2-1; weak D call: TRBD2 (6 bases). The V end was cut by 6 bases, the J end by 9 bases, with 24 bases between. The V gene's germline CDR1 is MNHEY and CDR2 SVGEGT. The CDR3 extends over 16 amino acids.

The table lists this clonotype with many counts. The chain uses TRBV6-2 or TRBV6-3 and TRBJ2-1; TRBD2 aligns across 10 bases. The germline V gene encodes CDR1 MNHEY and CDR2 SVGEGT. With 6 bases clipped from V and 10 bases from J, the junction kept 9 bases outside the gene matches. This CDR3 region has 14 residues. The CDR3 DNA reads TGTGCCAGCAGAAGCGGGAGGGCCCTCGGAGAGCAGTTCTTC. This codes for CASRSGRALGEQFF.

This clonotype was seen a few times. The chain couples TRBV18 to TRBJ2-7; D gene uncertain. CDR1 and CDR2 (germline): KGHSH, LQKENI. The V end lost 2 bases, the J end lost 3 bases, and 8 bases lay between the germline ends. The length of the CDR3 is 13 residues. The CDR3 region is CASSPGNFYEQYF. CDR3 coding DNA: TGTGCCAGCTCACCAGGGAATTTCTACGAGCAGTACTTC.

This sequence joins TRBV15 and TRBJ2-1, with D tentatively TRBD1 (6 bases). The CDR3 loop spans 16 amino acids. Trimming removed 3 bases from V and 1 base from J, with 13 bases in between. Germline V gene sequence: CDR1 LNHNV, CDR2 YYDKDF (reference sequence). The CDR3, as DNA: TGTGCCACCAGCAGGGCCGGGACAAGGTCCTACAATGAGCAGTTCTTC. Its translation is CATSRAGTRSYNEQFF.

This clonotype was counted a few times. The gene calls are TRBV4-3 and TRBJ2-1; 9 bases align to TRBD1. This CDR3 has 14 residues. The V gene end was trimmed by 4 bases and the J gene end by 10 bases; junction bases not matched to a gene: 8. Germline CDR1 reads LGHNA; CDR2 reads YSLEER. The CDR3 sequence is CASSRGTGNGEQFF. The CDR3 DNA sequence: TGCGCCAGCAGCCGAGGGACAGGGAACGGAGAGCAGTTCTTC.

This clonotype was seen a few times. V is TRBV5-1 and J is TRBJ1-1; D is unresolved. CDR3 length: 13 amino acids. CDR1 and CDR2 from the germline V gene are SGHRS and YFSETQ. Trimming cost V 1 base and J 5 bases, with 9 bases left between them. CDR3 nucleotides: TGCGCCAGCAGCTTGAATTCGGGAACTGAAGCTTTCTTT. Translating it yields CASSLNSGTEAFF. Complete variable domain (other parts from reference TRBV5-1 and TRBJ1-1): KAGVTQTPRYLIKTRGQQVTLSCSPISGHRSVSWYQQTPGQGLQFLFEYFSETQRNKGNFPGRFSGRQFSNSRSEMNVSTLELGDSALYLCASSLNSGTEAFFGQGTRLTVV.

In its sample, this clonotype was seen many times. This CDR3 reads CASSPPNNEQFF. CDR3 in DNA: TGTGCCAGCTCACCACCTAACAATGAGCAGTTCTTC. This rearrangement joins TRBV18 to TRBJ2-1; D uncertain. CDR1 KGHSH and CDR2 LQKENI come from the germline V gene. This CDR3 has 12 amino acids. Trimming removed 0 bases from V and 5 bases from J, with 2 bases in between.

The table lists this clonotype with a few counts. This sequence joins TRBV6-2 or TRBV6-3 and TRBJ2-1; no clear D gene. Germline CDR1 reads MNHEY; CDR2 reads SVGEGT. V lost 0 bases, J lost 3 bases, and 24 bases lay in between. CDR3 size: 20 residues. The chain's CDR3 is CASSYSARLTYQKFYNEQFF. DNA for the CDR3: TGTGCCAGCAGTTACTCCGCGCGGCTTACGTACCAAAAATTCTACAATGAGCAGTTCTTC.

This clonotype occurred a few times. The chain joins TRBV20-1 to TRBJ2-2; 8 positions agree with TRBD1. CDR3 size: 16 residues. The V gene's germline CDR1 is DFQATT and CDR2 SNEGSKA (reference sequence). Trimming cost V 6 bases and J 0 bases; bases outside gene matches: 9. The DNA for the CDR3 is TGCAGTGCCCCCCGGACAGGGAAGGCGAACACCGGGGAGCTGTTTTTT. It is translated as CSAPRTGKANTGELFF.

This clonotype was seen a few times. The V call is TRBV7-2, the J call TRBJ1-1; maybe TRBD1 (5 bases). V was cut by 3 bases and J by 6 bases, with 17 bases left in between. The CDR3 length is 15 residues. Germline CDR1 is SGHTA and CDR2 is FQGNSA. CDR3 in DNA: TGTGCCAGCAGCTTTGGGGGGATTCGATTGCCTGAAGCTTTCTTT. Protein sequence: CASSFGGIRLPEAFF.